The source of this TCR beta chain is a study of human T cells and chemical hapten exposure. This clonotype was observed many times. Its antigen remains unidentified. Study-level results: TCRs above 1 in 1000 frequency did not change with DPC sensitization.

This sample's time point: healthy volunteer bleed at 6 weeks. Total RNA extraction was carried out from unfractionated whole blood. Library preparation tagged each individual cDNA molecule with a unique molecular identifier. TCRdb reprocessed the RACE reads with MiXCR, giving one entry per CDR3 protein. The table has 60,000 to 80,000 distinct CDR3 sequences, approximately 6.1% seen once. The CDR3 contains 14 residues. Germline loops: CDR1 MRHNA, CDR2 SNTAGT. V was clipped by 3 bases and J by 0 bases, with 6 bases between them. Sequencing was performed on whole blood. V gene TRBV6-4 combines with J gene TRBJ1-5; no firm D call. This clonotype originated in a female donor in good health. Some clones in this sample may be carry-over from other donors' samples. The CDR3 coding sequence is TGTGCCAGCAGTGAGGATTATAGCAATCAGCCCCAGCATTTT. Residues: CASSEDYSNQPQHF.